This TCR beta chain was profiled in a study of vaccination and CD4 T cells after COVID-19. On the study more broadly: The cells in question were stimulated using overlapping spike peptides derived from SARS-CoV-2, HCoV-NL63, HCoV-OC43 and HCoV-229E. Cultures that served as controls received a CEFX pool, an HIV-1 Nef pool, or no peptide.

Oncomine TCR Beta short-read sequencing was applied to DNA from cultured CD4+ T cells. DNA came from CD4+ T cells after culture. TCRdb analysed the PCR reads with MiXCR anew, one entry per CDR3 protein. The table shows roughly 9,000 distinct CDR3 sequences, with 33% occurring only once. This CDR3 region has 14 residues. Per the germline V gene, CDR1 is SSHAT and CDR2 is FNYEAQ (reference sequence). This clonotype was seen only a few times. Its specificity is unknown. A junction end diverges from the germline sequence, so it may reflect a read error. Treatment given: roughly nine-day PBMC culture with coronavirus spike peptide pools or control peptides (ViraFEST assay). Unexposed donor CD4+ T cells predated the COVID-19 pandemic, collected 2011-2018. For ViraFEST, peptide pools expanded antigen-specific T cells, after which the TCRs were sequenced.

Sequenced sample: CD4+ T cells from blood, cultured in vitro. The TCR sequence derives from a human donor in good health. This chain connects TRBV7-7 to TRBJ2-1, with D tentatively TRBD1 (5 bases). The CDR3 DNA reads TGTGCTAGCAGCTTAGGATTAGGGGTCGGTGAGCAGTTCTTC. Translating gives CASSLGLGVGEQFF.